These 24 T cell receptor beta chains share one sample of origin, sequenced in a study of T cells in tuberculosis. TCRdb's table, derived via immunoSEQ multiplex PCR, lists solely in-frame clones and lacks some. This sample carries some 28,000 clones, around 87% of them seen once, and the ten largest clones take 5% to 7%. Sequences were obtained from PBMCs. These receptors all come from a donor aged 10 to 29 with latent tuberculosis or without tuberculosis infection.

The chain is built from TRBV5-1 and TRBJ2-1; D unresolved. Germline-derived CDR1 and CDR2 are SGHRS and YFSETQ. V shed 1 base and J shed 0 bases, with 5 bases lying between them. The CDR3 has 14 residues. The CDR3 region is CASSLLSSYNEQFF. In DNA form, the CDR3 reads TGCGCCAGCAGCTTGCTGAGCTCCTACAATGAGCAGTTCTTC.

The rearrangement links TRBV28 to TRBJ2-5; the match to TRBD2 covers 9 bases. The CDR3 loop spans 15 amino acids. Germline lookup yields CDR1 MDHEN and CDR2 SYDVKM. The V gene end was trimmed by 5 bases and the J gene end by 0 bases; junction bases not matched to a gene: 4. The CDR3 DNA sequence: TGTGCCAGCAGTGAGGCGGGGGGGTACCAAGAGACCCAGTACTTC. Translation: CASSEAGGYQETQYF.

This clone has only one observation. This sequence joins TRBV11-2 and TRBJ2-3, with a weak D call TRBD1 (5 bases). The germline gives CDR1 SGHAT, CDR2 FQNNGV. The CDR3 extends over 15 amino acids. Between the trimmed V and J ends, which lost 5 bases and 10 bases, there was a span of 22 bases. The CDR3 sequence: CASSPQGTWIVSQYF. CDR3 sequence (DNA): TGTGCCAGCAGCCCTCAGGGCACCTGGATTGTGTCGCAGTATTTT.

The CDR3 DNA reads as TGTGCCAGCAGTGGGACAGATTACAATGAGCAGTTCTTC. Translated: CASSGTDYNEQFF. This rearrangement joins TRBV2 to TRBJ2-1, with a possible D match to TRBD1 (6 bases). V lost 4 bases and J lost 4, with 8 bases in between. This CDR3 region has 13 residues. Germline loops: CDR1 SNHLY, CDR2 FYNNEI. The whole variable domain, remainder taken from reference TRBV2 and TRBJ2-1, is EPEVTQTPSHQVTQMGQEVILRCVPISNHLYFYWYRQILGQKVEFLVSFYNNEISEKSEIFDDQFSVERPDGSNFTLKIRSTKLEDSAMYFCASSGTDYNEQFFGPGTRLTVL.

The CDR3 loop is CATSRVDRNQPQHF. The CDR3 DNA reads TGTGCCACCAGCAGGGTCGACAGAAATCAGCCCCAGCATTTT. J is TRBJ1-5 and V is TRBV15, with D possibly matching TRBD1 (5 bases). In germline, CDR1 is LNHNV, CDR2 YYDKDF (reference sequence). The ends were cut back, 3 bases at V and 4 bases at J, with 10 bases in the middle. This CDR3 contains 14 residues.

This clone has only one observation. V and J are TRBV10-2 and TRBJ2-3; no definite D call. Germline CDR1 is WSHSY and CDR2 is SAAADI. With 6 bases removed from V and 2 bases from J, the gap between germline ends came to 9 bases. CDR3 size: 13 residues. The CDR3 is CASSVLPTDTQYF. CDR3 nucleotide sequence: TGCGCCAGCAGCGTTCTACCCACAGATACGCAGTATTTT.

The chain carries TRBV6-1 and TRBJ2-1; 14 nucleotides align to TRBD2. V lost 3 bases and J lost 5; bases outside the gene matches: 9. The CDR3 loop spans 18 amino acids. The V gene's germline CDR1 is MNHNS and CDR2 SASEGT. The CDR3 coding sequence is TGTGCCAGCAGTGACCCTCGACTAGCGGGGGGGCCCCACAATGAGCAGTTCTTC. Residues: CASSDPRLAGGPHNEQFF.

The rearrangement uses TRBV9 and TRBJ1-1; D possibly corresponds to TRBD1 (5 bases). V gave up 3 bases and J gave up 6 bases, with 12 bases separating them. The germline V gene has CDR1 SGDLS and CDR2 YYNGEE. The CDR3 contains 13 residues. CDR3 DNA sequence: TGTGCCAGCAGCGACACGCCGGGGGCTGAAGCTTTCTTT. It codes for CASSDTPGAEAFF. Combining the CDR3 with reference TRBV9 and TRBJ1-1 gives the whole variable domain DSGVTQTPKHLITATGQRVTLRCSPRSGDLSVYWYQQSLDQGLQFLIQYYNGEERAKGNILERFSAQQFPDLHSELNLSSLELGDSALYFCASSDTPGAEAFFGQGTRLTVV.

The gene calls are TRBV5-1 and TRBJ1-2; 9 bases fit TRBD1. Germline CDR1 and CDR2: SGHRS and YFSETQ. V lost 0 bases, J lost 3 bases, and 12 bases stayed unmatched. The CDR3 loop spans 18 amino acids. For the CDR3, the DNA is TGCGCCAGCAGCTTGGAGTCATACGGGACAGGGCAGGACTATGGCTACACCTTC. Translation gives CASSLESYGTGQDYGYTF. The full variable domain, rest sourced from reference TRBV5-1 and TRBJ1-2, is KAGVTQTPRYLIKTRGQQVTLSCSPISGHRSVSWYQQTPGQGLQFLFEYFSETQRNKGNFPGRFSGRQFSNSRSEMNVSTLELGDSALYLCASSLESYGTGQDYGYTFGSGTRLTVV.

The CDR3 DNA follows: TGTGCTAGTGGTTCGTGGGTGGAGAATGAAAAACTGTTTTTT. Translating it yields CASGSWVENEKLFF. The chain couples TRBV12-5 to TRBJ1-4; no definite D call. V lost 4 bases, J lost 5 bases, and 11 bases lay in between. This CDR3 is built from 14 residues. Germline assignment: CDR1 LGHNT and CDR2 FRNRAP.

The genes are TRBV6-4 and TRBJ2-3; 8 bases line up with TRBD2. With 4 bases clipped from V and 0 bases from J, the junction kept 6 bases outside the gene matches. Germline V gene lookup returns CDR1 MRHNA and CDR2 SNTAGT. This CDR3 has 16 amino acids. The CDR3 DNA sequence: TGTGCCAGCAGTGTGGCAGCGGGGGCTAGCACAGATACGCAGTATTTT. Protein sequence: CASSVAAGASTDTQYF.

The V and J genes are TRBV15 and TRBJ1-5, with a tentative D call TRBD1 (5 bases). V was trimmed by 1 base and J by 5 bases, leaving 6 bases between them. Germline assignment: CDR1 LNHNV and CDR2 YYDKDF (reference sequence). The CDR3 sequence is 13 residues long. CDR3 coding DNA: TGTGCCACCAGCAGAGGGGGGGATCAGCCCCAGCATTTT. Encoded protein: CATSRGGDQPQHF.

This chain joins TRBV5-1 and TRBJ1-1, with a weak D call TRBD1 (6 bases). The germline CDR1 and CDR2 sequences are SGHRS and YFSETQ. The CDR3 has 14 amino acids. V was trimmed by 1 base and J by 5 bases, leaving 12 bases between them. The CDR3 DNA sequence: TGCGCCAGCAGCTTGAAGCAGGGGAGTACTGAAGCTTTCTTT. Translating gives CASSLKQGSTEAFF.

J is TRBJ1-2 and V is TRBV2, with D tentatively TRBD1 (5 bases). The CDR3 runs 14 residues. V lost 2 bases and J 0 bases, leaving 7 bases between the germline ends. Germline values: CDR1 SNHLY, CDR2 FYNNEI. In DNA, the CDR3 is TGTGCCAGCAGTGAACAGGGCACTAACTATGGCTACACCTTC. The encoded protein is CASSEQGTNYGYTF.

The CDR3 reads CASSSGLAEFYNEQFF. In DNA, the CDR3 is TGCGCCAGCAGTTCGGGACTAGCGGAATTTTACAATGAGCAGTTCTTC. The genes are TRBV10-2 and TRBJ2-1, with 11 positions matching TRBD2. Losses at the gene ends were 5 bases for V and 4 bases for J; bases not matched to a gene: 7. The CDR3 sequence is 16 residues long. Per the germline V gene, CDR1 is WSHSY and CDR2 is SAAADI.

This clone has only one observation. This chain joins TRBV6-1 and TRBJ2-7, with 10 bases aligning to TRBD1. CDR3 length equals 14 residues. Germline V CDR1 and CDR2: MNHNS, SASEGT. V lost 7 bases, J lost 3 bases, and 6 bases stayed unmatched. In DNA, the CDR3 is TGTGCCAGCAAAAGGGACAGGGGTATCTACGAGCAGTACTTC. Protein product: CASKRDRGIYEQYF.

The chain couples TRBV6-1 to TRBJ1-4; no reliable D call. Germline values: CDR1 MNHNS, CDR2 SASEGT. The CDR3 totals 11 residues. Trimming shortened V by 8 bases and J by 4 bases, and 5 bases separated the two germline ends. CDR3 sequence: CASSLNEKLFF. CDR3 DNA sequence: TGTGCCAGCTCCCTTAATGAAAAACTGTTTTTT.

The chain has TRBV2 and TRBJ1-1, with no clear D. V dropped 6 bases and J dropped 5 bases, with 13 bases sitting between them. The germline gives CDR1 SNHLY, CDR2 FYNNEI. This CDR3 region has 13 residues. The CDR3 is CASRSDPGTEAFF. CDR3 bases: TGTGCCAGCAGGAGCGACCCCGGGACTGAAGCTTTCTTT.

The chain links TRBV4-3 to TRBJ1-4; D remains unclear. V was clipped by 1 base and J by 4 bases, with 10 bases between them. The germline CDR1 and CDR2 sequences are LGHNA and YSLEER. CDR3 length: 15 residues. CDR3 loop: CASSQGPENNEKLFF. The DNA for the CDR3 is TGCGCCAGCAGCCAAGGGCCAGAAAATAATGAAAAACTGTTTTTT.

This chain joins TRBV7-2 and TRBJ2-5, with 7 bases matching TRBD2. Germline trimming cut 1 base from V and 5 bases from J; bases unmatched to any gene: 7. Germline V gene data show CDR1 as SGHTA and CDR2 as FQGNSA. CDR3 length equals 15 residues. The DNA for the CDR3 is TGTGCCAGCAGCTTAGGGGCGGGGGTCCGGGAGACCCAGTACTTC. The encoded protein is CASSLGAGVRETQYF.

This chain uses TRBV28 with TRBJ2-7; 9 nucleotides agree with TRBD1. V dropped 3 bases and J dropped 4; count of bases not matched to a gene: 10. Germline lookup yields CDR1 MDHEN and CDR2 SYDVKM. The CDR3 runs to 16 residues. The CDR3 coding sequence is TGTGCCAGCAGTTTTTACAGGGGGCGCGAGTCTTACGAGCAGTACTTC. Residues: CASSFYRGRESYEQYF.

The J gene is TRBJ1-4, the V gene TRBV19; 9 bases match TRBD1. The V and J ends lost 5 bases and 8 bases, in that order; junction bases with no gene match: 6. The germline gives CDR1 LNHDA, CDR2 SQIVND (reference sequence). The CDR3 extends over 14 amino acids. The CDR3 is CASSVTGGNEKLFF. CDR3 bases: TGTGCCAGTAGTGTCACAGGGGGCAACGAAAAACTGTTTTTT.

The rearrangement links TRBV5-6 to TRBJ2-6; maybe TRBD2 (5 bases). V lost 2 bases and J lost 2, with 20 bases in between. Per the germline V gene, CDR1 is SGHDT and CDR2 is YYEEEE. This CDR3 is 19 amino acids long. The CDR3 sequence is CASSLNRVGVPPGANVLTF. The CDR3 DNA reads as TGTGCCAGCAGCTTAAACCGGGTCGGGGTTCCCCCTGGGGCCAACGTCCTGACTTTC.

The gene calls are TRBV10-1 and TRBJ2-5; D perhaps matches TRBD1 (5 bases). This CDR3 comprises 18 residues. Germline-derived CDR1 and CDR2 are WNHNN and SYGVQD (reference sequence). V lost 2 bases and J 0 bases, leaving 19 bases between the germline ends. CDR3 region: CASSEGAFLGRDQETQYF. DNA for the CDR3: TGCGCCAGCAGTGAGGGGGCTTTTCTGGGCAGAGACCAAGAGACCCAGTACTTC.